The 22 T cell receptor beta chains below come from one sample, sequenced in a study of cytotoxic CD8 clonotypes in ibrutinib-treated CLL (dated by TCRdb to the early 2020s). Libraries were constructed by the immunoSEQ multiplex PCR assay. TCRdb holds this immuneACCESS table with in-frame rearrangements only. Some clones are missing; in checked studies, unresolved V genes explain under half, and the rest has no known cause. For this sample there are roughly 180,000 clones; under 85% appear just once. 4.6% of the sample rests with the top ten. The meaning of the sample's time point label: approximately 25 months on ibrutinib. The sequenced sample was PBMCs, obtained after 24 months of ibrutinib treatment. The receptors derive from a human donor with chronic lymphocytic leukemia.

This sequence joins TRBV19 and TRBJ1-3, with TRBD1 matching 10 bases. From germline, CDR1 is LNHDA and CDR2 SQIVND (reference sequence). The CDR3 has 17 residues. Trimming at V came to 5 bases and at J to 4 bases, leaving 11 bases not matched to a gene. CDR3 nucleotides: TGTGCCAGTAGTCTCCGCCGACAGGGGGCATCGGGAAACACCATATATTTT. Protein: CASSLRRQGASGNTIYF. The full variable domain, completed using reference TRBV19 and TRBJ1-3, is DGGITQSPKYLFRKEGQNVTLSCEQNLNHDAMYWYRQDPGQGLRLIYYSQIVNDFQKGDIAEGYSVSREKKESFPLTVTSAQKNPTAFYLCASSLRRQGASGNTIYFGEGSWLTVV.

This clone occurred once. The DNA for the CDR3 is TGTGCCAGCAGCGTACTGCAGGTTTCGAACACCGGGGAGCTGTTTTTT. Translating it yields CASSVLQVSNTGELFF. The rearrangement joins TRBV9 to TRBJ2-2; D gene ambiguous. Germline V CDR1 and CDR2: SGDLS, YYNGEE. Trimming cost V 1 base and J 0 bases, with 10 bases left between them. The CDR3 has 16 residues.

The J gene is TRBJ2-2, the V gene TRBV7-9; 8 bases align to TRBD1. J gave up 0 bases and V 4 bases, and 1 base lay outside the gene matches. This CDR3 is built from 15 residues. The germline CDR1 and CDR2 sequences are SEHNR and FQNEAQ (reference sequence). Here the CDR3 DNA reads TGTGCCAGCAGCTCGGGACAGGCGAACACCGGGGAGCTGTTTTTT. Protein: CASSSGQANTGELFF.

The rearrangement joins TRBV6-5 to TRBJ1-4; the match to TRBD1 covers 9 bases. Germline V gene data show CDR1 as MNHEY and CDR2 as SVGAGI. There are 15 residues in the CDR3. The V segment lost 2 bases and the J segment 8 bases; nucleotides outside the gene matches: 6. The CDR3 DNA reads TGTGCCAGCAGTTACGGTACAGGGGGCCTGGAAAAACTGTTTTTT. This sequence encodes CASSYGTGGLEKLFF.

The rearrangement uses TRBV11-2 and TRBJ2-3, with TRBD2 matching over 8 bases. J was trimmed by 4 bases and V by 5 bases; bases with no gene match: 8. Germline V gene sequence: CDR1 SGHAT, CDR2 FQNNGV. The CDR3 consists of 15 residues. CDR3 region: CASSRSGSSPDTQYF. The CDR3 DNA reads as TGTGCCAGCAGCCGGAGCGGGAGCTCGCCAGATACGCAGTATTTT.

In DNA form, the CDR3 reads TGTGCCAGCAGCTTTAGAGGGGTGGGCTATGGCTACACCTTC. Amino acid sequence: CASSFRGVGYGYTF. The J gene is TRBJ1-2, the V gene TRBV5-4, with D possibly matching TRBD1 (5 bases). This CDR3 region has 14 residues. The V and J ends lost 2 bases and 4 bases respectively, with 12 bases between them. Germline values: CDR1 SGHNT, CDR2 YYREEE (reference sequence). Complete variable domain (other parts from reference TRBV5-4 and TRBJ1-2): ETGVTQSPTHLIKTRGQQVTLRCSSQSGHNTVSWYQQALGQGPQFIFQYYREEENGRGNFPPRFSGLQFPNYSSELNVNALELDDSALYLCASSFRGVGYGYTFGSGTRLTVV.

This clone was recorded once. V gene TRBV7-8 combines with J gene TRBJ2-7; D gene unclear. This CDR3 spans 15 amino acids. The germline gives CDR1 SGHVS, CDR2 FQNEAQ. V lost 2 bases, J lost 2 bases, and 13 bases lay in between. The DNA for the CDR3 is TGTGCCAGCAGCTTACCGGTAGTACCCCCCTACGAGCAGTACTTC. It codes for CASSLPVVPPYEQYF. Together with reference TRBV7-8 and TRBJ2-7, the CDR3 gives the full variable domain: GAGVSQSPRYKVAKRGQDVALRCDPISGHVSLFWYQQALGQGPEFLTYFQNEAQLDKSGLPSDRFFAERPEGSVSTLKIQRTQQEDSAVYLCASSLPVVPPYEQYFGPGTRLTVT.

V usage is TRBV25-1 and J usage is TRBJ1-1, with D maybe TRBD1 (5 bases). This CDR3 contains 12 residues. V lost 10 bases to trimming and J lost 5 bases, with 14 bases between them. CDR1 and CDR2 from the germline V gene are MGHDK and SYGVNS. The CDR3 bases are TGTGCCACCCGGTGGAGGGGTACTGAAGCTTTCTTT. Protein product: CATRWRGTEAFF.

This chain connects TRBV6-6 to TRBJ2-7; TRBD2 might be the D (5 bases). The CDR3 runs 14 residues. V was shortened by 6 bases and J by 5 bases, with 17 bases between the two germline ends. CDR1 is MNHNY and CDR2 is SVGAGI in the germline V gene (reference sequence). CDR3 amino acids: CASSLPGRVDEQYF. CDR3 nucleotide sequence: TGTGCCAGCAGCCTCCCGGGGAGAGTTGACGAGCAGTACTTC.

This chain uses TRBV7-6 with TRBJ1-1, with D unresolved. Germline loops: CDR1 SGHVS, CDR2 FNYEAQ. Trimming took 1 base from V and 1 from J, leaving 10 bases between them. This CDR3 spans 15 amino acids. The CDR3 coding sequence is TGTGCCAGCAGCTTAGTCATATACGGGAACACTGAAGCTTTCTTT. Amino acid sequence: CASSLVIYGNTEAFF. The entire variable domain, with the rest obtained from reference TRBV7-6 and TRBJ1-1, is as follows: GAGVSQSPRYKVTKRGQDVALRCDPISGHVSLYWYRQALGQGPEFLTYFNYEAQQDKSGLPNDRFSAERPEGSISTLTIQRTEQRDSAMYRCASSLVIYGNTEAFFGQGTRLTVV.

The chain carries TRBV30 and TRBJ1-1; no firm D call. The germline gives CDR1 GTSNPN, CDR2 SVGIG (reference sequence). The CDR3 totals 13 residues. V gave up 0 bases and J gave up 11 bases, with 16 bases separating them. CDR3: CAWSVLAGEMAFF. As DNA, the CDR3 is TGTGCCTGGAGTGTACTTGCGGGTGAAATGGCTTTCTTT.

The chain is built from TRBV7-2 and TRBJ2-7, with D possibly TRBD1 on 6 matching bases. Trimming removed 5 bases from V and 3 bases from J, with 14 bases in between. CDR1 and CDR2 (germline): SGHTA, FQGNSA. CDR3 size: 14 residues. The DNA of the CDR3 is TGTGCCAGCAGCCCCGGGACAACCTTCTACGAGCAGTACTTC. Translation: CASSPGTTFYEQYF.

V and J are TRBV5-1 and TRBJ2-1; 9 bases match TRBD2. The CDR3 has 14 residues. Trimming at V came to 4 bases and at J to 9 bases, leaving 8 bases not matched to a gene. CDR1 is SGHRS and CDR2 is YFSETQ in the germline V gene. This CDR3 reads CASSDGTSNSEQFF. The CDR3 DNA reads TGCGCCAGCAGCGACGGGACTAGCAACAGTGAGCAGTTCTTC.

The chain links TRBV4-1 to TRBJ1-6; 9 bases line up with TRBD1. This CDR3 comprises 15 residues. Per the germline V gene, CDR1 is MGHRA and CDR2 is YSYEKL. The V segment lost 3 bases and the J segment 4 bases; nucleotides outside the gene matches: 1. The CDR3 region has the DNA TGCGCCAGCAGCCAGGGGACAGGGTATAATTCACCCCTCCACTTT. Protein sequence: CASSQGTGYNSPLHF.

The CDR3 loop reads CASSEYGTADQPQHF. CDR3 sequence (DNA): TGTGCCAGCAGTGAATATGGGACAGCTGATCAGCCCCAGCATTTT. The V and J genes are TRBV2 and TRBJ1-5, with 7 bases identical to TRBD1. The germline CDR1 and CDR2 sequences are SNHLY and FYNNEI. J lost 5 bases, V lost 2 bases, and 6 bases had no gene match. The CDR3 contains 15 residues.

Here the CDR3 DNA reads TGTGCCAGCAGCTTATCGGCAGGGACCTACGAGCAGTACTTC. Protein sequence: CASSLSAGTYEQYF. The genes are TRBV11-2 and TRBJ2-5; possible D gene TRBD1, 5 bases. The DNA end lines up better with TRBJ2-7; the J call may be wrong. CDR1 is SGHAT and CDR2 is FQNNGV in the germline V gene. The CDR3 covers 14 residues.

The chain employs TRBV30 and TRBJ1-2; D is uncertain. Deletions cut 4 bases from V and 6 bases from J, with 18 bases between. CDR1 and CDR2 from the germline V gene are GTSNPN and SVGIG (reference sequence). This CDR3 has 14 amino acids. As DNA, the CDR3 is TGTGCCTGGACTTTACAGACCCCCTGGGATGGCTACACCTTC. Translated, it gives CAWTLQTPWDGYTF.

This chain uses TRBV6-5 with TRBJ2-3; D is undetermined. Germline CDR1 reads MNHEY; CDR2 reads SVGAGI. This CDR3 has 14 residues. V lost 6 bases and J 3 bases, leaving 13 bases between the germline ends. The CDR3 protein is CASSSPWGTDTQYF. CDR3 in DNA: TGTGCCAGCAGCTCCCCATGGGGTACAGATACGCAGTATTTT.

The chain is built from TRBV4-3 and TRBJ2-1; D might be TRBD1 or TRBD2, each matching 6 bases. Per germline, CDR1 LGHNA and CDR2 YSLEER. The ends were cut back, 0 bases at V and 8 bases at J, with 17 bases in the middle. CDR3 size: 16 residues. CDR3 in amino acids: CASSQDMAEGGHEQFF. The CDR3 bases are TGCGCCAGCAGCCAAGACATGGCGGAGGGGGGCCATGAGCAGTTCTTC.

This clone was observed a single time. The V gene is TRBV19, the J gene TRBJ1-2, with 7 bases lining up with TRBD1. CDR1 and CDR2 from the germline V gene are LNHDA and SQIVND (reference sequence). V lost 7 bases to trimming and J lost 0 bases; unmatched junction nucleotides: 5. The CDR3 loop spans 14 amino acids. Written as DNA, the CDR3 is TGTGCCAGTACCCCGGGACAGTCTAACTATGGCTACACCTTC. Amino acid sequence: CASTPGQSNYGYTF.

This chain links TRBV5-6 with TRBJ1-5, with TRBD1 as a possible D gene (5 bases). Per the germline V gene, CDR1 is SGHDT and CDR2 is YYEEEE. Trimming shortened V by 1 base and J by 2 bases, and 10 bases separated the two germline ends. This CDR3 has 15 residues. Here the CDR3 reads CASSLLGQRNQPQHF. CDR3 in DNA: TGTGCCAGCAGCTTGCTGGGGCAGCGCAATCAGCCCCAGCATTTT.

The chain joins TRBV5-4 to TRBJ2-1, with D tentatively TRBD2 (6 bases). The CDR3 length is 16 residues. The ends were cut back, 0 bases at V and 0 bases at J, with 10 bases in the middle. CDR1 is SGHNT, CDR2 YYREEE, per germline (reference sequence). The CDR3 DNA reads TGTGCCAGCAGCTTGGGGGCGGGGATCTCCTACAATGAGCAGTTCTTC. Amino acids: CASSLGAGISYNEQFF.